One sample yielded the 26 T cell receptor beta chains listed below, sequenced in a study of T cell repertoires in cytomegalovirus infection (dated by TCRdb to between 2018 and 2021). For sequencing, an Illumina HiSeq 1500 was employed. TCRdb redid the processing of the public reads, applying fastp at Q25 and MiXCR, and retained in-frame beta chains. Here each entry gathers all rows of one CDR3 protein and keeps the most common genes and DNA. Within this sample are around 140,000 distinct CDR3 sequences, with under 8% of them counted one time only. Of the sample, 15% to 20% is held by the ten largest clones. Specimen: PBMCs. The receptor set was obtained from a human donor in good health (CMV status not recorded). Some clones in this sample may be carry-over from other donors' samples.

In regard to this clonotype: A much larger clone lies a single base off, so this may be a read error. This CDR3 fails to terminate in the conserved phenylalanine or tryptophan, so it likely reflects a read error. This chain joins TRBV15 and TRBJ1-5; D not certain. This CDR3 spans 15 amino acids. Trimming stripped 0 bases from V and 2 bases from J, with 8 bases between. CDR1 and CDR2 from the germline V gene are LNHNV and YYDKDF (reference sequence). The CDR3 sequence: CATSREYSGNQPQHL. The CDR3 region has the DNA TGTGCCACCAGCAGAGAGTATAGCGGCAATCAGCCCCAGCATCTT.

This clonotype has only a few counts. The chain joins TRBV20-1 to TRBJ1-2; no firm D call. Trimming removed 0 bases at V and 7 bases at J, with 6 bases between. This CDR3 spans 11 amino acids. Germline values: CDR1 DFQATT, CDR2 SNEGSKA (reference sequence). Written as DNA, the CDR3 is TGCAGTGCTAGAGAGCCTGGTGGCTACACCTTC. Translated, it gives CSAREPGGYTF.

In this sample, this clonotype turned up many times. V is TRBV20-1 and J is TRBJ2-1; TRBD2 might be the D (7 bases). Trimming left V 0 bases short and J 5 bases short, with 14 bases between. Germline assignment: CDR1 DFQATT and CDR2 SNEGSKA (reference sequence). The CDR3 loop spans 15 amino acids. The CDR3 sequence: CSARERAGTNNEQFF. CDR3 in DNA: TGCAGTGCTAGAGAGAGAGCGGGGACAAACAATGAGCAGTTCTTC.

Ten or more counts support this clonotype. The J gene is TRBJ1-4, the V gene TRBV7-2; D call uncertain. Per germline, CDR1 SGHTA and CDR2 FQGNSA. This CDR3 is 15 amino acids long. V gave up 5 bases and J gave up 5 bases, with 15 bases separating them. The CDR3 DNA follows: TGTGCCAGCAGCACAAGCGGGGTTCGAAATGAAAAACTGTTTTTT. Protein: CASSTSGVRNEKLFF.

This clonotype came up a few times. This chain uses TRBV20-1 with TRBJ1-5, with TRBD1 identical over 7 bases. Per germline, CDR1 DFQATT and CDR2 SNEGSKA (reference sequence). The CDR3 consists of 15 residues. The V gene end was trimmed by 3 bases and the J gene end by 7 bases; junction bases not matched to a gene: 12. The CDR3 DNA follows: TGCAGTGCTAGTCAGGGGCAGGGGGGACGGCAGCCCCAGCATTTT. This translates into CSASQGQGGRQPQHF.

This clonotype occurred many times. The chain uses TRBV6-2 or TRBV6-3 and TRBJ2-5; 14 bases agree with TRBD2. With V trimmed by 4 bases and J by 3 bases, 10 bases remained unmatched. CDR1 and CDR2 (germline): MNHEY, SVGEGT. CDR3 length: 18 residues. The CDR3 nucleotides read TGTGCCAGCAGTTCCGGGACTAGCGGGGGACGAGACAAAGAGACCCAGTACTTC. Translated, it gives CASSSGTSGGRDKETQYF.

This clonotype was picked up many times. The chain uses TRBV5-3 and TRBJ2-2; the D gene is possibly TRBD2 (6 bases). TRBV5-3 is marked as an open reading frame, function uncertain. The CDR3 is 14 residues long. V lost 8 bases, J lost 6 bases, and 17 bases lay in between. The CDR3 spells CASGESGQPGELFF. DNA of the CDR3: TGTGCCAGCGGGGAAAGCGGGCAGCCCGGGGAGCTGTTTTTT.

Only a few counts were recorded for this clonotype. CDR3 sequence reads: CATSRLRGVIDEQFF. The CDR3 DNA follows: TGTGCCACCAGCAGGCTCAGGGGGGTTATCGATGAGCAGTTCTTC. The V gene is TRBV15, the J gene TRBJ2-1; tentative D call: TRBD1 (7 bases). This CDR3 is built from 15 residues. Germline CDR1 and CDR2: LNHNV and YYDKDF (reference sequence). Deletions cut 3 bases from V and 8 bases from J, with 17 bases between.

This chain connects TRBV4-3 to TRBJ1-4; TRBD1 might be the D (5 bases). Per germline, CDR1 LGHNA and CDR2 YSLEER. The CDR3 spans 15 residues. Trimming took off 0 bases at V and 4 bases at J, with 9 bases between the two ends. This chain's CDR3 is CASSQEGPGNEKLFF. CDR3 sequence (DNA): TGCGCCAGCAGCCAAGAGGGGCCGGGTAATGAAAAACTGTTTTTT.

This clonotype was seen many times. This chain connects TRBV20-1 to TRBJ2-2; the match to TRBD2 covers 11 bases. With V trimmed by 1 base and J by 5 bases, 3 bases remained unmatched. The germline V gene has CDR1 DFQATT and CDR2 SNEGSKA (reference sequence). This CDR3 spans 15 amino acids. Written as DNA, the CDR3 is TGCAGTGCTAGAGTAGCGGGGGGGCCGACCGGGGAGCTGTTTTTT. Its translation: CSARVAGGPTGELFF.

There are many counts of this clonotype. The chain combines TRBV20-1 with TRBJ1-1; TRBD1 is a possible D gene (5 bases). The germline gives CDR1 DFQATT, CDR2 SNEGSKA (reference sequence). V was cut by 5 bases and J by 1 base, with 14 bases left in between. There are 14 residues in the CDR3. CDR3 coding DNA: TGCAGTGCTCGTAAACTCGGGACGAACACTGAAGCTTTCTTT. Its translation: CSARKLGTNTEAFF.

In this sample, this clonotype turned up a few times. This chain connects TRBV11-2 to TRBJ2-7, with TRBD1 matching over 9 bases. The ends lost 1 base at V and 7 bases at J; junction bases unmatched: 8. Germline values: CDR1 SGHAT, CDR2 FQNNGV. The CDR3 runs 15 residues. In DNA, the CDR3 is TGTGCCAGCAGCTTAGCACAGGGGGCGCCGGGGGAGCAGTACTTC. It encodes CASSLAQGAPGEQYF.

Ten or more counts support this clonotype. The CDR3 region has the DNA TGTGCCAGCAGTAGTGGGATGAATGAAAAACTGTTTTTT. Its protein is CASSSGMNEKLFF. The chain combines TRBV7-8 with TRBJ1-4; D gene ambiguous. The CDR3 has 13 residues. Trimming stripped 6 bases from V and 5 bases from J, with 10 bases between. In germline, CDR1 is SGHVS, CDR2 FQNEAQ.

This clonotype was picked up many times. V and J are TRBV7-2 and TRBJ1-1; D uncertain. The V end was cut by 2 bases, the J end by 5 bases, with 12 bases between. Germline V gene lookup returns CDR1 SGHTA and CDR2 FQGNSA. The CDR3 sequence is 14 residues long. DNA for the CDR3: TGTGCCAGCAGCTTACGGTTGGATCGGACTGAAGCTTTCTTT. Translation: CASSLRLDRTEAFF.

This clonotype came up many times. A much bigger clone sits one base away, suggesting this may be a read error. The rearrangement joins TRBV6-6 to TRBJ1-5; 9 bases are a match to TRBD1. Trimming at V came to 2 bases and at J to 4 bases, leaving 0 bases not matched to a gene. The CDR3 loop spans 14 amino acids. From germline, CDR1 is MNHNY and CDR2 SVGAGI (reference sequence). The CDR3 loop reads CASSYGQGNQPQHF. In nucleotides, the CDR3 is TGTGCCAGCAGTTACGGACAGGGGAATCAGCCCCAGCATTTT.

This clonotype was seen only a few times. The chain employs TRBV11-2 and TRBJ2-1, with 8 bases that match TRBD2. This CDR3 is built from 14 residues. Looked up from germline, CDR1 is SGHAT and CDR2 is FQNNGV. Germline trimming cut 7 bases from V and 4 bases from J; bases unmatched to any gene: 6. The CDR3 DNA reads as TGTGCCAGCACCACTAGCGGAGATTACAATGAGCAGTTCTTC. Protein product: CASTTSGDYNEQFF.

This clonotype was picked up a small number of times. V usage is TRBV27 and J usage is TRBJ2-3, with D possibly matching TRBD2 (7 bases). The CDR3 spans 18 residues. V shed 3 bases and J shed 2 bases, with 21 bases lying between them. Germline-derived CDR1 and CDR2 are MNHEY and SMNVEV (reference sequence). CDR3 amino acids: CASSLGPGRGAITDTQYF. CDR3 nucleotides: TGTGCCAGCAGTTTGGGGCCGGGGAGGGGGGCCATCACAGATACGCAGTATTTT.

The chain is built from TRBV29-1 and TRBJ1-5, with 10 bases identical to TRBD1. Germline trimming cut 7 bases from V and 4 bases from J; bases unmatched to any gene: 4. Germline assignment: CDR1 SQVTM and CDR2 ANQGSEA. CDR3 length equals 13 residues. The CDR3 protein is CSAGTGVNQPQHF. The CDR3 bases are TGCAGCGCAGGGACAGGGGTTAATCAGCCCCAGCATTTT.

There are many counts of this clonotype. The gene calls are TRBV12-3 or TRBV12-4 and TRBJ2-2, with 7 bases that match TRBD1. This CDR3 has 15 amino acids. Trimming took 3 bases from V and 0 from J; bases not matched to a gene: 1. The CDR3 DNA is TGTGCCAGCAGTTTCGACAGGGCGAACACCGGGGAGCTGTTTTTT. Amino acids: CASSFDRANTGELFF.

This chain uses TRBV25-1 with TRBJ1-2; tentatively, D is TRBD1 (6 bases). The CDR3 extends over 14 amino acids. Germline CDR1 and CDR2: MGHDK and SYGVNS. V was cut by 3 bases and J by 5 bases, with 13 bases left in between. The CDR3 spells CASSDIRGAYGYTF. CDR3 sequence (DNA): TGTGCCAGCAGTGACATACGGGGGGCGTATGGCTACACCTTC.

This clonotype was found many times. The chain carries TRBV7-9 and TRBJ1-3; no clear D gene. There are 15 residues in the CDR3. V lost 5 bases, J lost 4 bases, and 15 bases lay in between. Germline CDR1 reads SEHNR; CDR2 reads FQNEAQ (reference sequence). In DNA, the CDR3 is TGTGCCAGCAGCCGAACTAGGACGTCGGGAAACACCATATATTTT. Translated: CASSRTRTSGNTIYF.

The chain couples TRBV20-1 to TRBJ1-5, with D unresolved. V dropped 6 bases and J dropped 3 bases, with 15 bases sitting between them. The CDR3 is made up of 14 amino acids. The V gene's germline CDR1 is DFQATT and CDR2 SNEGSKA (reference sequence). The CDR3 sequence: CSAQHGVVNQPQHF. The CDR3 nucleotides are TGCAGTGCCCAACACGGGGTAGTCAATCAGCCCCAGCATTTT.

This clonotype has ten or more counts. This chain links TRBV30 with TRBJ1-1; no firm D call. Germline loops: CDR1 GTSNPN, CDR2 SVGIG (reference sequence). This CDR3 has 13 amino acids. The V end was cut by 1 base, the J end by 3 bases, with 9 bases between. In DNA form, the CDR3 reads TGTGCCTGGAGTGCTAGTACATACACTGAAGCTTTCTTT. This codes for CAWSASTYTEAFF.

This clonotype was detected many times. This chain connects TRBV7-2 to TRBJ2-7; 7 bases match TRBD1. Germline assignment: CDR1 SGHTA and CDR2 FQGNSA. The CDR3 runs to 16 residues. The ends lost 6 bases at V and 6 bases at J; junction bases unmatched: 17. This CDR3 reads CASSPRPQGIAREQYF. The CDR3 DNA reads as TGTGCCAGCAGTCCTCGCCCACAGGGGATTGCTCGCGAGCAGTACTTC. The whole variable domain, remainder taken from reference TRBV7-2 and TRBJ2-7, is GAGVSQSPSNKVTEKGKDVELRCDPISGHTALYWYRQSLGQGLEFLIYFQGNSAPDKSGLPSDRFSAERTGGSVSTLTIQRTQQEDSAVYLCASSPRPQGIAREQYFGPGTRLTVT.

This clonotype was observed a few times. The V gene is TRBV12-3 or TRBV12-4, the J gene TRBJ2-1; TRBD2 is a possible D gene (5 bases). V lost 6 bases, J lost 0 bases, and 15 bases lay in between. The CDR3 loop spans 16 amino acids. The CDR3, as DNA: TGTGCCAGCAGGGACGGACGGGGAAGCTCCTACAATGAGCAGTTCTTC. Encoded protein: CASRDGRGSSYNEQFF.

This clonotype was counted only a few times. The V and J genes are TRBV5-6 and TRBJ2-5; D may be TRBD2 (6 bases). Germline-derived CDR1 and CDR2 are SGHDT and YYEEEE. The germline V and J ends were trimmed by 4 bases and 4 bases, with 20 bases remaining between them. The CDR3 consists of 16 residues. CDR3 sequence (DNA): TGTGCCAGCAGCCCCTACCCGCCCAGGCGGGGAGAGACCCAGTACTTC. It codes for CASSPYPPRRGETQYF.